This T cell receptor beta chain was recovered during a study of cytomegalovirus exposure and HLA in healthy donors (dated 2017 in TCRdb). In the study overall: According to a later analysis, one platform produced both the 110 or so validation repertoires and the 620 or so repertoires of the first cohort. A separate validation cohort of over 95 different subjects was used in addition to the roughly 700-subject first cohort. The study aimed to test whether cataloging public T cell receptors could reveal signatures of past pathogen exposure. To predict cytomegalovirus infection status, the study combined high-throughput TCR immunosequencing, statistical association of individual TCRs with disease status, and machine learning. Findings and caveats that apply to the study as a whole: A few of the identified cytomegalovirus-associated TCR beta chains were confirmed in vitro to be specific for cytomegalovirus antigens. The authors suggested that the approach could potentially be extended to other disease states and immunological phenotypes. Subsequent analysis determined that TCRs grouped into clusters in the first cohort also showed a tendency toward co-occurrence across the approximately 120 validation repertoires, and 85% to 95% of cluster scores exceeded 0. A later analysis lacked HLA typing for the validation cohort, so it scored co-occurrence in that cohort across all 120 or so repertoires. Cytomegalovirus status was reported to be diagnosed by the classifier with high specificity and sensitivity in both the original and validation cohorts. Most TCR sequences were seen in very few donors, while some public TCRs were found in many individuals. The study listed approximately 150 TCR beta chains as associated with cytomegalovirus.

On this clone: The target of this receptor is not known. There are no base qualities to consult, and no much larger clone falls within one base.

Relative to germline, V is 6 bases shorter and J is 3 bases shorter, with 14 bases between their ends. CDR1 and CDR2 were assigned from the germline V gene as MNHEY and SVGAGI. The CDR3, cysteine through phenylalanine, is 14 amino acids long. CDR3 DNA only is kept here, 42 bases in frame from base 1. The donors were included in the validation cohort of over a hundred subjects, a group kept apart from the approximately 700-subject first cohort. The library was made by the immunoSEQ multiplex PCR assay. On the study's bioinformatics: A statistical classification framework was built for diagnosing cytomegalovirus status from the catalog of TCR beta chain sequences. TCRdb limited this immuneACCESS table to in-frame rearrangements with V and J called. A share of clones is missing; checked studies link under half to unresolved V genes, and the rest is unexplained. The V and J calls and the clone size are those of that table, but D and trimming were determined from the DNA. The sample profile shows a few hundred thousand clones; about nine tenths of them were found once. The ten top clones hold around 0.8% of the sample.

The rearranged segments are TRBV6-5 and TRBJ1-1; a tentative D call is TRBD1 (6 bases match). Material for sequencing was PBMCs. The TCR sequence derives from a young woman in good health and CMV-seronegative. Here is the DNA: TGTGCCAGCAGGGGCGGGGGGCTGGACACTGAAGCTTTCTTT. Its translation is CASRGGGLDTEAFF.